This T cell receptor (beta chain) was recorded in a study of PD-1 and CTLA-4 blockade in melanoma. The CDR3 is 15 amino acids. Germline CDR1 MNHEY, CDR2 SMNVEV (reference sequence). The V gene end was trimmed by 4 bases and the J gene end by 4 bases; junction bases not matched to a gene: 7. Data came from immunoSEQ multiplex PCR; TCRdb stores just in-frame clones and leaves some out. The data show 25,000 to 40,000 clones, with 88% seen just once and approximately 6.4% held by the top ten. The TCR comes from a human donor with melanoma. The chain joins TRBV27 to TRBJ1-1; TRBD1 matches at 9 bases. The sequencing used CD8+ T cells from peripheral blood, collected from a patient given anti-PD-1 treatment. CDR3 loop: CASSYLQGAPTEAFF. Here the CDR3 DNA reads TGTGCCAGCAGTTACCTACAGGGGGCGCCCACTGAAGCTTTCTTT.